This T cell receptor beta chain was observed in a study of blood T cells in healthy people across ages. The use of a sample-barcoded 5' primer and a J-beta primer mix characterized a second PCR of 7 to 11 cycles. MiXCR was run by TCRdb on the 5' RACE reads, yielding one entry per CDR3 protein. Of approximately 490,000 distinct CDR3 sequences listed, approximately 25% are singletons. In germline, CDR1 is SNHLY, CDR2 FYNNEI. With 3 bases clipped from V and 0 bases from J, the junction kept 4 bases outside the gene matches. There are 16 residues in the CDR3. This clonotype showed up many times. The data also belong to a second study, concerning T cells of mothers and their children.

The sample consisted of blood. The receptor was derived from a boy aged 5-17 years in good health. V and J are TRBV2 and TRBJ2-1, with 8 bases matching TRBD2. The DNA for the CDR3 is TGTGCCAGCAGTGATTTCGGGGGGGACTCCTACAATGAGCAGTTCTTC. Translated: CASSDFGGDSYNEQFF.